This T cell receptor (beta chain) was profiled in a study of identical twins. TCRdb redid the calling of the 5' RACE reads with MiXCR, one entry per CDR3 protein. This table has about 700,000 distinct CDR3 sequences, 8.6% appearing once. The germline CDR1 and CDR2 sequences are MNHNS and SASEGT. V lost 6 bases and J lost 4; bases outside the gene matches: 10. This CDR3 region has 15 residues. The same data also went into a second study, on yellow fever vaccine responses in identical twins.

The sequence came from a woman aged 18-30 years in good health. Material: PBMCs. The chain combines TRBV6-1 with TRBJ2-3, with 7 bases that match TRBD1. DNA for the CDR3: TGTGCCAGCAGACCCCGGGGTCAGGGGGCAGATACGCAGTATTTT. Protein: CASRPRGQGADTQYF.